A single sample is the source of the 25 T cell receptor beta chains below, sequenced in a study of radiotherapy plus CTLA-4 blockade in lung cancer (dated 2018 in TCRdb). The protocol used for the library was the immunoSEQ multiplex PCR assay. In its TCRdb copy, this immuneACCESS table keeps in-frame sequences only and misses some clones. Where compared with another copy, unresolved V genes explain less than half of these, and the others have no known cause. The sample yields about 40,000 clones; 80% to 90% were counted once. About 20% of the sample is in the top ten clones. Material: peripheral blood, obtained from a patient treated with radiotherapy plus ipilimumab. The receptor source for this set is a human donor with non-small cell lung cancer whose response to radiotherapy plus ipilimumab could not be evaluated.

This clone was found a few times. The genes are TRBV6-1 and TRBJ2-7; D uncertain. Germline CDR1 reads MNHNS; CDR2 reads SASEGT. The CDR3 runs 12 residues. V was trimmed by 1 base and J by 5 bases, leaving 6 bases between them. Here the CDR3 DNA reads TGTGCCAGCAGTGAAGGCCGGGACGAGCAGTACTTC. This sequence encodes CASSEGRDEQYF.

The rearrangement joins TRBV28 to TRBJ2-7, with 8 bases aligning to TRBD2. The CDR3 is 14 residues long. V was clipped by 5 bases and J by 5 bases; unmatched bases: 8. Germline loops: CDR1 MDHEN, CDR2 SYDVKM. The CDR3 region has the DNA TGTGCCAGCAGTGTGGGGGGGCGGGGGGACGAGCAGTACTTC. This sequence encodes CASSVGGRGDEQYF.

The chain carries TRBV9 and TRBJ2-3, with D tentatively TRBD1 (6 bases). The CDR3 is made up of 15 amino acids. Trimming took 0 bases from V and 1 from J, leaving 9 bases between them. Per the germline V gene, CDR1 is SGDLS and CDR2 is YYNGEE. CDR3: CASSVGGLGTDTQYF. The CDR3 DNA sequence: TGTGCCAGCAGCGTAGGGGGGCTTGGCACAGATACGCAGTATTTT.

The chain uses TRBV5-6 and TRBJ1-3; D is unresolved. This CDR3 is 15 amino acids long. Per germline, CDR1 SGHDT and CDR2 YYEEEE. Trimming shortened V by 0 bases and J by 0 bases, and 7 bases separated the two germline ends. Here the CDR3 DNA reads TGTGCCAGCAGCTTGGCGGTGCGCTCTGGAAACACCATATATTTT. Amino acids: CASSLAVRSGNTIYF.

The chain links TRBV15 to TRBJ2-2, with 9 bases lining up with TRBD1. The V segment lost 1 base and the J segment 4 bases; nucleotides outside the gene matches: 4. The germline gives CDR1 LNHNV, CDR2 YYDKDF (reference sequence). The CDR3 is made up of 16 amino acids. Written as DNA, the CDR3 is TGTGCCACCAGCAGAGCCTTGGGACAGGGCACCGGGGAGCTGTTTTTT. Its protein product is CATSRALGQGTGELFF.

J is TRBJ2-3 and V is TRBV6-9; TRBD2 might be the D (5 bases). The CDR3 has 12 residues. With 6 bases removed from V and 6 bases from J, the gap between germline ends came to 10 bases. The germline V gene encodes CDR1 MNHGY and CDR2 SVAAGI. CDR3 sequence: CASSLKRDTQYF. As DNA, the CDR3 is TGTGCCAGCAGCCTCAAGCGGGATACGCAGTATTTT.

The chain couples TRBV12-5 to TRBJ2-3; possibly TRBD2 for D (6 bases). The CDR3 totals 14 residues. The germline V and J ends were trimmed by 3 bases and 0 bases, with 7 bases remaining between them. The germline V gene encodes CDR1 LGHNT and CDR2 FRNRAP. CDR3 in DNA: TGTGCTAGTGGTTTTGGGACTAGCACAGATACGCAGTATTTT. Translating gives CASGFGTSTDTQYF. Variable domain in full (rest from reference TRBV12-5 and TRBJ2-3): DARVTQTPRHKVTEMGQEVTMRCQPILGHNTVFWYRQTMMQGLELLAYFRNRAPLDDSGMPKDRFSAEMPDATLATLKIQPSEPRDSAVYFCASGFGTSTDTQYFGPGTRLTVL.

The rearrangement uses TRBV5-1 and TRBJ2-7; tentatively, D is TRBD1 (6 bases). This CDR3 has 14 residues. V was clipped by 4 bases and J by 1 base, with 12 bases between them. Per the germline V gene, CDR1 is SGHRS and CDR2 is YFSETQ. CDR3 in DNA: TGCGCCAGCAGCCGCCAGACAGGATCCTACGAGCAGTACTTC. It translates to CASSRQTGSYEQYF.

The chain combines TRBV15 with TRBJ1-6, with 8 bases aligning to TRBD1. This CDR3 region has 15 residues. J gave up 7 bases and V 1 base, and 3 bases lay outside the gene matches. Per germline, CDR1 LNHNV and CDR2 YYDKDF (reference sequence). For the CDR3, the DNA is TGTGCCACCAGCAGAGGGACAGGGTTAAATTCACCCCTCCACTTT. Translated, it gives CATSRGTGLNSPLHF.

The gene calls are TRBV6-1 and TRBJ2-2; perhaps TRBD1 as D (6 bases). Trimming pared 6 bases from V and 4 bases from J, leaving 9 bases between. The CDR3 runs 13 residues. Germline V gene data show CDR1 as MNHNS and CDR2 as SASEGT. CDR3 amino acids: CASSWTVTGELFF. Here the CDR3 DNA reads TGTGCCAGCAGCTGGACAGTCACCGGGGAGCTGTTTTTT.

The gene calls are TRBV7-2 and TRBJ2-7, with D tentatively TRBD1 (5 bases). Trimming removed 10 bases from V and 0 bases from J, with 19 bases in between. This CDR3 is 15 amino acids long. The germline V gene encodes CDR1 SGHTA and CDR2 FQGNSA. In DNA form, the CDR3 reads TGTGCCATCTTCCAGCAGGGTAGGAGCTCCTACGAGCAGTACTTC. It translates to CAIFQQGRSSYEQYF.

This clone is a singleton in its sample. J is TRBJ1-6 and V is TRBV27; TRBD1 might be the D (6 bases). The germline V and J ends were trimmed by 2 bases and 7 bases, with 15 bases remaining between them. Germline V lookup: CDR1 MNHEY, CDR2 SMNVEV (reference sequence). This CDR3 contains 16 residues. CDR3 DNA sequence: TGTGCCAGCAGTTTACACAGGGTTAACGTCAATTCACCCCTCCACTTT. Translation: CASSLHRVNVNSPLHF.

The V gene is TRBV28, the J gene TRBJ1-4; D may be TRBD1 (5 bases). Trimming took 2 bases from V and 10 from J, leaving 17 bases between them. Per the germline V gene, CDR1 is MDHEN and CDR2 is SYDVKM. This CDR3 region has 15 residues. This CDR3 reads CASSLSSGRGRKLFF. In nucleotides, the CDR3 is TGTGCCAGCAGTTTAAGTTCGGGGAGGGGACGAAAACTGTTTTTT.

Concerning this clone: This specimen includes other DNA sequences encoding the same CDR3. The genes are TRBV5-4 and TRBJ1-5, with D possibly TRBD1 on 5 matching bases. The CDR3 is 15 amino acids. CDR1 and CDR2 (germline): SGHNT, YYREEE (reference sequence). Trimming cost V 1 base and J 1 base, with 9 bases left between them. The DNA for the CDR3 is TGTGCCAGCAGCTTGCAGGGTTCCAGCAATCAGCCCCAGCATTTT. Amino acid sequence: CASSLQGSSNQPQHF.

This clone was counted a single time. The chain has TRBV7-9 and TRBJ1-6; 8 bases are shared with TRBD1. Germline CDR1 reads SEHNR; CDR2 reads FQNEAQ (reference sequence). J lost 0 bases, V lost 5 bases, and 6 bases had no gene match. This CDR3 comprises 17 residues. The CDR3 loop reads CASSPGQGSSYNSPLHF. The CDR3 nucleotides read TGTGCCAGCAGCCCCGGACAGGGCAGCTCCTATAATTCACCCCTCCACTTT.

The genes are TRBV4-1 and TRBJ2-3; D is unclear. V shed 2 bases and J shed 0 bases, with 9 bases lying between them. This CDR3 comprises 15 residues. CDR1 and CDR2 from the germline V gene are MGHRA and YSYEKL. The CDR3 region has the DNA TGCGCCAGCAGCCAACCCGCGTACAGCACAGATACGCAGTATTTT. Translated, it gives CASSQPAYSTDTQYF.

V is TRBV9 and J is TRBJ2-1; D may be TRBD2 (5 bases). This CDR3 has 15 residues. V dropped 0 bases and J dropped 7 bases, with 14 bases sitting between them. CDR1 is SGDLS, CDR2 YYNGEE, per germline. The CDR3 is CASSVEAREANEQFF. CDR3 coding DNA: TGTGCCAGCAGCGTAGAGGCCCGGGAAGCGAATGAGCAGTTCTTC.

The chain joins TRBV9 to TRBJ2-2; 8 nucleotides align to TRBD1. Germline V gene data show CDR1 as SGDLS and CDR2 as YYNGEE. The ends lost 3 bases at V and 3 bases at J; junction bases unmatched: 4. This CDR3 comprises 15 residues. CDR3 bases: TGTGCCAGCAGCGCACAGGGGGGTTACACCGGGGAGCTGTTTTTT. Translated, it gives CASSAQGGYTGELFF.

The gene calls are TRBV18 and TRBJ1-6; D ambiguous. The germline V and J ends were trimmed by 6 bases and 5 bases, with 14 bases remaining between them. The CDR3 spans 15 residues. In germline, CDR1 is KGHSH, CDR2 LQKENI. The CDR3 DNA follows: TGTGCCAGCTCCCCCCCGGGGAGAAATAATTCACCCCTCCACTTT. Amino acid sequence: CASSPPGRNNSPLHF.

The genes are TRBV19 and TRBJ1-5; D might be TRBD1 (6 bases). The germline CDR1 and CDR2 sequences are LNHDA and SQIVND (reference sequence). V lost 7 bases, J lost 6 bases, and 16 bases lay in between. The CDR3 spans 14 residues. The CDR3 DNA sequence: TGTGCCAGTACCATACAGGGCCGCGTTCAGCCCCAGCATTTT. This sequence encodes CASTIQGRVQPQHF.

The rearrangement uses TRBV7-9 and TRBJ2-2; possible D gene TRBD1, 5 bases. This CDR3 region has 13 residues. V shed 6 bases and J shed 6 bases, with 11 bases lying between them. The germline gives CDR1 SEHNR, CDR2 FQNEAQ (reference sequence). The CDR3 DNA follows: TGTGCCAGCAGTTTGGCAGGGTCCGGGGAGCTGTTTTTT. As protein: CASSLAGSGELFF.

V gene TRBV4-1 combines with J gene TRBJ1-2; the match to TRBD1 covers 9 bases. The CDR3 is made up of 15 amino acids. V lost 2 bases, J lost 3 bases, and 4 bases stayed unmatched. In germline, CDR1 is MGHRA, CDR2 YSYEKL. The CDR3, as DNA: TGCGCCAGCAGCCAACCGGGACAGGGCTACTATGGCTACACCTTC. This codes for CASSQPGQGYYGYTF.

This chain connects TRBV25-1 to TRBJ2-7, with 9 bases identical to TRBD2. The CDR3 consists of 16 residues. The V and J ends lost 1 base and 2 bases, in that order; junction bases with no gene match: 6. The V gene's germline CDR1 is MGHDK and CDR2 SYGVNS. The CDR3 DNA reads TGTGCCAGCAGTGAATGTGGCGGGAGGGAACCCTACGAGCAGTACTTC. This codes for CASSECGGREPYEQYF.

This sequence joins TRBV2 and TRBJ2-3; 15 bases are a match to TRBD2. V lost 7 bases and J lost 9; bases outside the gene matches: 5. The CDR3 is made up of 14 amino acids. Germline-derived CDR1 and CDR2 are SNHLY and FYNNEI. CDR3 nucleotide sequence: TGTGCCAGCACCGGACTAGCGGGGGGGGACACGCAGTATTTT. This sequence encodes CASTGLAGGDTQYF.

J is TRBJ2-1 and V is TRBV19; 11 positions match TRBD2. Unmatched junction bases numbered 6, after V lost 6 bases and J lost 8 bases. In germline, CDR1 is LNHDA, CDR2 SQIVND (reference sequence). CDR3 length equals 14 residues. The CDR3 nucleotides read TGTGCCAGTAGCAGACTAGCGGGATTAGATGAGCAGTTCTTC. It yields the protein CASSRLAGLDEQFF.